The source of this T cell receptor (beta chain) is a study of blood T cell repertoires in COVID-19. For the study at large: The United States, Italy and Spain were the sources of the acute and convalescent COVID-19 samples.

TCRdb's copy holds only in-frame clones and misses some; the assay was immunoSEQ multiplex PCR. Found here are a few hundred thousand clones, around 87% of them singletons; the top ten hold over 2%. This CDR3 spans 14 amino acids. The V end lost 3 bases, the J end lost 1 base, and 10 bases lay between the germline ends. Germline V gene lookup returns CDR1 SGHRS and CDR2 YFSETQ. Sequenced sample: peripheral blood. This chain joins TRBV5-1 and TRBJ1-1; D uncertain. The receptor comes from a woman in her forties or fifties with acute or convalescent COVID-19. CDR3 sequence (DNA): TGCGCCAGCAGCTATACGGGGAGGAACACTGAAGCTTTCTTT. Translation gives CASSYTGRNTEAFF. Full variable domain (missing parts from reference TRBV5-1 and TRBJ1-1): KAGVTQTPRYLIKTRGQQVTLSCSPISGHRSVSWYQQTPGQGLQFLFEYFSETQRNKGNFPGRFSGRQFSNSRSEMNVSTLELGDSALYLCASSYTGRNTEAFFGQGTRLTVV.